This T cell receptor (beta chain) was found in a study of shared clonotypes between healthy human individuals. Study-wide results and caveats: Though the depth was large, rarefaction showed that sorted-subset sequencing was incomplete. Naive subsets generally had larger estimated richness than memory subsets. Sharing across four donors was highest in naive CD4 (approximately 5%) and lowest in memory CD8 (approximately 0.4%).

Sequencing was performed with immunoSEQ multiplex PCR; in TCRdb, only in-frame clones are kept and a portion is missing. The sample yields approximately 1.9 million clones, 85% to 95% seen once. Remarks on this clone: Its antigen is not identified.

The naive CD8 fraction comprised CD45RO-negative cells positively selected for CCR7 and excluded terminally differentiated effector memory CD45RA+ cells. Looked up from germline, CDR1 is MNHEY and CDR2 is SMNVEV (reference sequence). The CDR3 is 15 residues long. With V trimmed by 6 bases and J by 2 bases, 7 bases remained unmatched. This sequence was found in a man aged 18 to 29 in good health. Some clones in this sample may be carry-over from other donors' samples. The chain has TRBV27 and TRBJ2-1, with 7 bases identical to TRBD2. The sample comprised naive CD8+ T cells from PBMCs. This chain's CDR3 is CASRPQRDPYNEQFF. The CDR3 coding sequence is TGTGCCAGCAGACCCCAGCGGGACCCCTACAATGAGCAGTTCTTC.